Described below is a single TCR beta chain sequence and its context. No antigen is known for it. The input lacks base qualities; no much larger clone sits a single base away. A distance of 13 bases separates the germline ends of V and J, which lose 6 bases and 8 bases respectively. The germline V gene sets CDR1 to MDHEN and CDR2 to SYDVKM. From cysteine to phenylalanine, the CDR3 is 13 amino acids long. The DNA shown is the 39-base CDR3, in frame from base 1. This record comes from a study of T cells in localized non-small cell lung cancer (dated by TCRdb to about 2020). For context, the study as a whole: The study examined T cell repertoires in approximately 240 patients with early-stage NSCLC and compared tumors with uninvolved tumor-adjacent lungs. The cohort consisted of 236 treatment-naive NSCLC patients whose localized lung tumors had been resected. Of the NSCLC patients, over 120 were male and about 97 were female, and the mean age was roughly 61 years.

The immunoSEQ Assay was used to sequence TCR beta CDR3 regions from DNA. As for the authors' bioinformatics: To compute T cell density, TCR beta template counts were normalized to usable DNA, which was estimated by amplifying housekeeping genes. Using the preseqR package, richness was estimated by extrapolating to 120,000 templates for tissue samples and 400,000 templates for PBMC samples. Clonality was calculated as one minus Pielou's evenness. To identify tissue-enriched TCRs, differential abundance testing was run on productive amino-acid clonotypes with a minimum total count of 5 and an alpha of 0.1. The Jaccard Index and the Morisita Overlap Index were used to measure how much the repertoires overlapped between compartments. TCR beta CDR3s were clustered by GLIPH together with public tetramer-defined viral CDR3s, and at least three viral sequences plus V-gene enrichment were required for viral motifs. Not all clones reach the TCRdb copy of this immuneACCESS table, which keeps in-frame sequences only. Checked studies attribute under half of the gap to unresolved V genes and leave the rest unexplained. V and J calls and clone size come straight from that table; D and trimming were deduced from the DNA. Recorded for this sample are under 20,000 clones; more than 70% of them occurred a single time. The ten largest clones capture under 35% of the sample.

Results the study describes overall, beyond this receptor: Higher T cell density in blood was associated with longer overall survival, whereas higher clonality in adjacent lung was associated with shorter survival. Uninvolved tumor-adjacent lung showed the highest T cell clonality, higher than tumor, which suggests more focused antigenic responses in the adjacent lung. Because the study design was exploratory, TCR variables were selected using unadjusted p-values without false-discovery rate correction. A median of roughly 58 of the top 100 tumor clones were detected in paired uninvolved adjacent lung, and around 27 of these tumor clones were also found among the top 100 clones of the paired uninvolved adjacent lung. Because multi-region tumor sequencing was not performed, intratumor heterogeneity could not be ruled out.

At diagnosis, tumor, uninvolved tumor-adjacent lung and peripheral blood were collected and then preserved as a mix of FFPE and fresh-frozen material. Blood samples were analyzed as peripheral blood mononuclear cells for TCR repertoire profiling. The rearrangement combines TRBV28 with TRBJ2-2; no D gene is confidently identified. The sample consisted of peripheral blood mononuclear cells, taken before any cancer treatment. The receptor was derived from a male donor aged 60 or over with stage II lung adenocarcinoma. The nucleotide sequence reads as follows: TGTGCCAGCAGCCCCGCCAATGTGGGGGAGCTGTTTTTT. Translated, this is CASSPANVGELFF.